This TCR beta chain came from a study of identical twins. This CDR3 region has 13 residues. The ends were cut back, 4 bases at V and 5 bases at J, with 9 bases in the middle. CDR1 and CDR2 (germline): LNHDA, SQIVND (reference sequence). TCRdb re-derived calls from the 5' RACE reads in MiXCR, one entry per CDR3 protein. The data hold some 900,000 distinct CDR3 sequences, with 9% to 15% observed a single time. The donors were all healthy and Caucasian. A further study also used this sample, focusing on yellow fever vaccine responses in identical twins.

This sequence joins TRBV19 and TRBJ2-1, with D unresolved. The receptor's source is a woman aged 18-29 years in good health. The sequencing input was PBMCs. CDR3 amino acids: CASSTDHHNEQFF. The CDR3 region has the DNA TGTGCCAGTAGTACGGATCACCACAATGAGCAGTTCTTC.